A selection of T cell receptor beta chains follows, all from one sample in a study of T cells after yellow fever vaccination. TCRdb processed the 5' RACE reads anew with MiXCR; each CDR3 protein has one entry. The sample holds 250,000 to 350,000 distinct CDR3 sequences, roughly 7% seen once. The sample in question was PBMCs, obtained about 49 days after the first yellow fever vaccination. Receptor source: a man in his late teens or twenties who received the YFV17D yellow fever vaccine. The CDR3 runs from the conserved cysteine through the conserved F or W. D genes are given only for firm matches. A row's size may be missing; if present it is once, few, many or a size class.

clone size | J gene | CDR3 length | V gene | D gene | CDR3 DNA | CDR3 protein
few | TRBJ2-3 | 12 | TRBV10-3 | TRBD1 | TGTGCCATCAGCGGACAGGGAGATACGCAGTATTTT | CAISGQGDTQYF
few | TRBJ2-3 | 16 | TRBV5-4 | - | TGTGCCAGCAGCCCACTCACGGACCGGGGCACAGATACGCAGTATTTT | CASSPLTDRGTDTQYF
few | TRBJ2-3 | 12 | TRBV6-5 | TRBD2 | TGTGCCAGCGGGATTAGCGGGGTTACGCAGTATTTT | CASGISGVTQYF
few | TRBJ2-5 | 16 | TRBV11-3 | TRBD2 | TGTGCCAGCAGCTGGCGCGGGGGGATGGACCAAGAGACCCAGTACTTC | CASSWRGGMDQETQYF
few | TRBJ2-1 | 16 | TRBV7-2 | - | TGTGCCAGCAGATTACATGCGGGGTCAGTGGGTAATGAGCAGTTCTTC | CASRLHAGSVGNEQFF
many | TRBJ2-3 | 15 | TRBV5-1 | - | TGCGCCAGCAGCTTGCTTGCCGGGGCGGCAGATACGCAGTATTTT | CASSLLAGAADTQYF
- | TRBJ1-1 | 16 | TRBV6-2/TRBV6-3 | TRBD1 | TGTGCCAGCAGTGGAGCACAGGGGGTTGATGACACTGAAGCTTTCTTT | CASSGAQGVDDTEAFF
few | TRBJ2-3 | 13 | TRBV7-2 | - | TGTGCCAGCAGCTTAGCGACAGCAGATACGCAGTATTTT | CASSLATADTQYF
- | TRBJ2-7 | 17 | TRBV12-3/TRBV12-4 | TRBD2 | TGTGCCAGCAGTTTTTCCATCTTGACTAGCGGGGACTACGAGCAGTACTTC | CASSFSILTSGDYEQYF
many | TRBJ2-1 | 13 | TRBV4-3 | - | TGCGCCAGCAGCCAAGAGGGGTACAATGAGCAGTTCTTC | CASSQEGYNEQFF
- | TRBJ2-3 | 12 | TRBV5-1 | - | TGCGCCAGCAGCGTCCCGGCGGATACGCAGTATTTT | CASSVPADTQYF
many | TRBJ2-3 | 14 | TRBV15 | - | TGTGCCACCAGCAGGGCTAGATTGGCGGATACGCAGTATTTT | CATSRARLADTQYF
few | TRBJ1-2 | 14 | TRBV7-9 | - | TGTGCCAGCAGCCCGGGACTCTCCCGTCGTGGCTACACCTTC | CASSPGLSRRGYTF
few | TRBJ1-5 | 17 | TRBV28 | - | TGTGCCAGCAGTTCACCCCCATTGGCCAGCGGGGATCAGCCCCAGCATTTT | CASSSPPLASGDQPQHF
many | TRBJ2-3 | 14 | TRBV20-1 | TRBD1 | TGCAGTGCCCCCGTGTACAGGGGTGCAGATACGCAGTATTTT | CSAPVYRGADTQYF
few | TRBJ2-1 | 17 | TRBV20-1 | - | TGCAGTGCCAGCCCCCTCTGGGGTCGGACCTCCTACAATGAGCAGTTCTTC | CSASPLWGRTSYNEQFF
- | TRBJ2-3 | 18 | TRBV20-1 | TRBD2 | TGCAGTGCCCGCCAAACTAGCGGGGATATAATAATAGCAGATACGCAGTATTTT | CSARQTSGDIIIADTQYF